Each of the 14 T cell receptor beta chains below was sequenced from the same sample in a study of T cell responses to AZD1222 COVID-19 vaccine. Repertoires were generated with immunoSEQ multiplex PCR, while TCRdb's copy carries only in-frame clones and drops some. The sample holds some 80,000 clones, approximately 86% seen once. This sample comprised peripheral blood, obtained on day 0 of MenACWY control vaccination. Receptors originate from an adult in good health.

This chain joins TRBV7-9 and TRBJ1-6; D possibly corresponds to TRBD1 (6 bases). The germline V gene has CDR1 SEHNR and CDR2 FQNEAQ (reference sequence). Between the trimmed V and J ends, which lost 5 bases and 7 bases, there was a span of 18 bases. The CDR3 totals 16 residues. The CDR3: CASSRGGEGRNSPLHF. CDR3 in DNA: TGTGCCAGCAGCAGAGGGGGGGAAGGGAGAAATTCACCCCTCCACTTT.

The J gene is TRBJ1-5, the V gene TRBV3-1 (or the pseudogene TRBV3-2), with D perhaps TRBD1 (5 bases). CDR1 LGHDT and CDR2 YNNKEL come from the germline V gene (reference sequence). Trimming took off 8 bases at V and 7 bases at J, with 12 bases between the two ends. There are 12 residues in the CDR3. The CDR3, as DNA: TGTGCCAGCTCATCCAGGGACCAGCCCCAGCATTTT. Amino acid sequence: CASSSRDQPQHF.

The chain has TRBV7-3 and TRBJ1-1; no definite D call. The CDR3 sequence is 15 residues long. Germline V gene data show CDR1 as SGHTA and CDR2 as FQGTGA. With 2 bases removed from V and 0 bases from J, the gap between germline ends came to 10 bases. CDR3 sequence: CASSLSGSLNTEAFF. The DNA for the CDR3 is TGTGCCAGCAGCTTATCTGGGTCCCTGAACACTGAAGCTTTCTTT.

The genes are TRBV5-1 and TRBJ1-1; D is undetermined. The ends were cut back, 1 base at V and 2 bases at J, with 6 bases in the middle. Germline V CDR1 and CDR2: SGHRS, YFSETQ. This CDR3 spans 13 amino acids. CDR3 bases: TGCGCCAGCAGCTTGTCTGTCAACACTGAAGCTTTCTTT. Protein sequence: CASSLSVNTEAFF. Filled out from reference TRBV5-1 and TRBJ1-1, the complete variable domain reads KAGVTQTPRYLIKTRGQQVTLSCSPISGHRSVSWYQQTPGQGLQFLFEYFSETQRNKGNFPGRFSGRQFSNSRSEMNVSTLELGDSALYLCASSLSVNTEAFFGQGTRLTVV.

The rearrangement links TRBV30 to TRBJ1-6, with D perhaps TRBD1 (5 bases). The V end was cut by 0 bases, the J end by 10 bases, with 10 bases between. CDR3 length equals 13 residues. From germline, CDR1 is GTSNPN and CDR2 SVGIG (reference sequence). The CDR3 sequence is CAWSVSGDSPLHF. DNA for the CDR3: TGTGCCTGGAGTGTAAGCGGGGACTCACCCCTCCACTTT.

The V call is TRBV30, the J call TRBJ1-5; D unclear. From germline, CDR1 is GTSNPN and CDR2 SVGIG (reference sequence). The CDR3 runs 15 residues. V was pared by 2 bases and J by 3 bases, with 14 bases between. DNA for the CDR3: TGTGCCTGGAGTCCTAGGACGGTTACCAATCAGCCCCAGCATTTT. This translates into CAWSPRTVTNQPQHF.

This chain links TRBV5-1 with TRBJ2-7; 9 bases match TRBD2. CDR3 size: 16 residues. After removal of 0 bases from V and 5 bases from J, the junction contained 9 bases not matched to a gene. Germline CDR1 and CDR2: SGHRS and YFSETQ. DNA for the CDR3: TGCGCCAGCAGCTTGGGTGCTAGCGGGGCGGAAAACGAGCAGTACTTC. This gives the protein CASSLGASGAENEQYF.

This chain uses TRBV10-3 with TRBJ2-1; 16 bases are a match to TRBD2. This CDR3 is built from 16 residues. Germline V lookup: CDR1 ENHRY, CDR2 SYGVKD. The V segment lost 10 bases and the J segment 4 bases; nucleotides outside the gene matches: 7. The CDR3 reads CATGTSGGARYNEQFF. In nucleotides, the CDR3 is TGTGCCACTGGGACTAGCGGGGGGGCGAGGTACAATGAGCAGTTCTTC.

The count of this clone is one. Here the CDR3 DNA reads TGTGCCAGCAGTTACAGTGGACAGAGCAATCAGCCCCAGCATTTT. Its protein is CASSYSGQSNQPQHF. J is TRBJ1-5 and V is TRBV6-2 or TRBV6-3, with D tentatively TRBD1 (6 bases). The CDR3 runs 15 residues. Germline CDR1 reads MNHEY; CDR2 reads SVGEGT. Trimming removed 2 bases at V and 1 base at J, with 9 bases between.

This chain links TRBV2 with TRBJ1-1, with 7 nucleotides matching TRBD1. The V gene's germline CDR1 is SNHLY and CDR2 FYNNEI. This CDR3 has 16 residues. Losses at the gene ends were 2 bases for V and 0 bases for J; bases not matched to a gene: 6. The CDR3 loop is CASSERQGGMNTEAFF. CDR3 nucleotides: TGTGCCAGCAGTGAAAGACAGGGTGGAATGAACACTGAAGCTTTCTTT. Full variable domain (missing parts from reference TRBV2 and TRBJ1-1): EPEVTQTPSHQVTQMGQEVILRCVPISNHLYFYWYRQILGQKVEFLVSFYNNEISEKSEIFDDQFSVERPDGSNFTLKIRSTKLEDSAMYFCASSERQGGMNTEAFFGQGTRLTVV.

This chain joins TRBV6-1 and TRBJ2-4, with D perhaps TRBD2 (6 bases). The V end lost 5 bases, the J end lost 5 bases, and 13 bases lay between the germline ends. This CDR3 region has 14 residues. The germline V gene has CDR1 MNHNS and CDR2 SASEGT. DNA for the CDR3: TGTGCCAGCAGTTCCCTGGACTACCAAAACATTCAGTACTTC. This codes for CASSSLDYQNIQYF.

The chain is built from TRBV30 and TRBJ1-1; D gene unclear. Germline loops: CDR1 GTSNPN, CDR2 SVGIG (reference sequence). The length of the CDR3 is 10 residues. The germline V and J ends were trimmed by 4 bases and 11 bases, with 11 bases remaining between them. The CDR3 DNA follows: TGTGCCTGGACTGGGAAAGAGGCTTTCTTT. Encoded protein: CAWTGKEAFF.

The chain carries TRBV4-3 and TRBJ1-4, with D possibly matching TRBD1 (6 bases). CDR1 is LGHNA, CDR2 YSLEER, per germline. With 4 bases removed from V and 3 bases from J, the gap between germline ends came to 15 bases. CDR3 length equals 16 residues. The CDR3 region has the DNA TGCGCCAGCAGCCGGGGGCAAGCGGCAGCTAATGAAAAACTGTTTTTT. Amino acids: CASSRGQAAANEKLFF.

The gene calls are TRBV19 and TRBJ1-5; D is unresolved. V lost 5 bases and J lost 5, with 7 bases in between. This CDR3 contains 12 residues. The germline gives CDR1 LNHDA, CDR2 SQIVND (reference sequence). The DNA for the CDR3 is TGTGCCAGTAGTTGGGAACATCAGCCCCAGCATTTT. Translating gives CASSWEHQPQHF.